This T cell receptor (beta chain) was sequenced during a study of shared clonotypes between healthy human individuals. CDR3 length: 16 residues. J lost 4 bases, V lost 5 bases, and 13 bases had no gene match. The germline gives CDR1 MNHEY, CDR2 SMNVEV (reference sequence). CD45RO-negative, CCR7-selected cells formed the naive CD8 fraction, which excluded terminally differentiated effector memory CD45RA+ cells. Libraries were prepared by immunoSEQ multiplex PCR; TCRdb keeps only in-frame clonotypes and omits some of them. The table records 500,000 to 700,000 clones, approximately 95% of them present only once.

The chain joins TRBV27 to TRBJ2-7, with 8 bases lining up with TRBD1. Input material: naive CD8+ T cells sorted from blood. The sequence was obtained from a woman in her twenties or thirties in good health. The CDR3 loop reads CASSGSLGTGLYEQYF. In DNA form, the CDR3 reads TGTGCCAGCAGTGGGTCCCTCGGGACAGGTCTTTACGAGCAGTACTTC.